Described below is a single T cell receptor (beta chain) sequence and its context. This specimen belongs to a study of T cell repertoires in cytomegalovirus infection. Each CDR3 protein is one row after TCRdb ran MiXCR on the reads. Among just over 300,000 distinct CDR3 sequences listed, roughly 15% were seen once. CDR1 MNHEY and CDR2 SVGEGT come from the germline V gene. Trimming pared 0 bases from V and 4 bases from J, leaving 15 bases between. The length of the CDR3 is 16 residues. The sample consisted of PBMCs. The rearrangement uses TRBV6-2 or TRBV6-3 and TRBJ1-2; D perhaps matches TRBD1 (6 bases). This clonotype was sampled from a human donor in good health (CMV status not recorded). Some clones in this sample may be carry-over from other donors' samples. CDR3 DNA: TGTGCCAGCAGTTACTCAACAGGGTCACTCGGCTATGGCTACACCTTC. It specifies CASSYSTGSLGYGYTF.